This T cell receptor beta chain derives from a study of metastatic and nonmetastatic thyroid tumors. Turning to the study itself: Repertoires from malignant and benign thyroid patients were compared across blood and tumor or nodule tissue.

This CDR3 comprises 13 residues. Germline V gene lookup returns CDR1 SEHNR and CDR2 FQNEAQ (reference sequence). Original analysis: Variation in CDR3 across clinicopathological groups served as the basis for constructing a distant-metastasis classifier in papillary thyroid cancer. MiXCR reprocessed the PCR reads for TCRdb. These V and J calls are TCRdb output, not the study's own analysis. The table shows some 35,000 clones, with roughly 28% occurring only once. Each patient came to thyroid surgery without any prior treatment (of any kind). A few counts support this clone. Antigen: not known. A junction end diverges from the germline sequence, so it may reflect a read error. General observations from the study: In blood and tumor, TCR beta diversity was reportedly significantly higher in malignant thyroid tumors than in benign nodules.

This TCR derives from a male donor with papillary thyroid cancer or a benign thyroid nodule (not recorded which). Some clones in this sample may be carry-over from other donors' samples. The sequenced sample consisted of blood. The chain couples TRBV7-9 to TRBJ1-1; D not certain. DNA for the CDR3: TGTGCCAGCAGCTTAGTCCCATGCCTAGAAGCCTTCTTT. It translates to CASSLVPCLEAFF.